This section outlines one TCR beta chain sequence together with its context. The antigen is undetermined. This specimen belongs to a study of blood T cells in healthy people across ages. Study-wide results and caveats: Strongly correlated with naive T cell percentage was TCR beta diversity.

With a J-beta primer mix and a sample-barcoded 5' primer, a second PCR ran about 7 to 12 cycles. MiXCR, applied by TCRdb to the 5' RACE reads, yields one record per CDR3 protein. The profile shows around 2 million distinct CDR3 sequences, approximately 39% of them singletons. The CDR3 extends over 16 amino acids. V trimming: 3 bases; J trimming: 4 bases; junction bases outside the gene matches: 7. Germline CDR1 reads SGHAT; CDR2 reads FQNNGV. The V and J genes are TRBV11-2 and TRBJ2-4; 9 positions match TRBD1. The TCR was taken from a human donor in good health. The sequenced material came from blood. The CDR3 loop is CASSFLKGQGKNIQYF. In nucleotides, the CDR3 is TGTGCCAGCAGCTTTTTAAAAGGACAGGGGAAAAACATTCAGTACTTC.